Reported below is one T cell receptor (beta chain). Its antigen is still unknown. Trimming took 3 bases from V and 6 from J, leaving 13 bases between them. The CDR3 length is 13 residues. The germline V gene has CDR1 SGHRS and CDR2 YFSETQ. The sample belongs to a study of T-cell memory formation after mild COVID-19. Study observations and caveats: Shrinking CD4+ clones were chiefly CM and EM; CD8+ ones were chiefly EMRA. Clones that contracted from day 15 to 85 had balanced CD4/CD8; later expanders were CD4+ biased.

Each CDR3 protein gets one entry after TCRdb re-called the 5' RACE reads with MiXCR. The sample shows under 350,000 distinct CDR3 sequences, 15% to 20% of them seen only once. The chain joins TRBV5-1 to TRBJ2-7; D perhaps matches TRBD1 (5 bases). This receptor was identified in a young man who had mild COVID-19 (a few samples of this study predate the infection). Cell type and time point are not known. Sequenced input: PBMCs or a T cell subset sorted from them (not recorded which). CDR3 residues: CASSWAGSGEQYF. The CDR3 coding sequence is TGCGCCAGCAGCTGGGCAGGGTCGGGCGAGCAGTACTTC.